The 12 T cell receptor beta chains in this list originate from one sample, sequenced in a study of identical twins. In TCRdb, the 5' RACE reads were re-called with MiXCR into one record per CDR3 protein. The sample lists hundreds of thousands of distinct CDR3 sequences; 12% were seen once. These data were likewise used in another study, on yellow fever vaccine responses in identical twins.

Specimen: CD8+ T cells sorted from blood. The receptors originated from a woman between 18 and 29 years old in good health.

This clonotype was detected many times. The CDR3 here is CSALTGGGLDEQFF. DNA of the CDR3: TGCAGTGCCCTGACAGGGGGTGGTTTGGATGAGCAGTTCTTC. This chain joins TRBV20-1 and TRBJ2-1, with 9 bases fitting TRBD1. CDR1 and CDR2 (germline): DFQATT, SNEGSKA (reference sequence). V gave up 6 bases and J gave up 8 bases; unmatched junction bases: 11. The CDR3 consists of 14 residues.

In this sample, this clonotype turned up a few times. The rearrangement uses TRBV10-3 and TRBJ2-3, with D perhaps being TRBD1 or TRBD2 (6 bases each). CDR3 size: 15 residues. V was clipped by 4 bases and J by 0 bases, with 11 bases between them. CDR1 is ENHRY and CDR2 is SYGVKD in the germline V gene. CDR3 sequence reads: CAISATGASTDTQYF. In nucleotides, the CDR3 is TGTGCCATCAGTGCCACGGGGGCGAGCACAGATACGCAGTATTTT.

Notes on this clonotype: A much larger clone lies one base from this, so it may be a read error. The CDR3 loop is CASKGVGLANNEQFF. Here the CDR3 DNA reads TGTGCCAGCAAAGGGGTTGGACTAGCTAACAATGAGCAGTTCTTC. The V and J genes are TRBV12-3 or TRBV12-4 and TRBJ2-1, with 8 bases lining up with TRBD2. The CDR3 contains 15 residues. Germline trimming cut 7 bases from V and 5 bases from J; bases unmatched to any gene: 10.

This clonotype was detected a few times. The J gene is TRBJ2-2, the V gene TRBV7-3; 10 bases fit TRBD1. CDR1 SGHTA and CDR2 FQGTGA come from the germline V gene. The J segment lost 0 bases and the V segment lost 5 bases, leaving 3 bases of the junction unmatched. The CDR3 consists of 16 residues. CDR3 in DNA: TGTGCCAGCAGCCCGACAGGGGGCTCGAACACCGGGGAGCTGTTTTTT. Its translation is CASSPTGGSNTGELFF.

The sample holds many counts of this clonotype. This chain joins TRBV12-3 or TRBV12-4 and TRBJ2-3, with no clear D. Trimming stripped 5 bases from V and 7 bases from J, with 4 bases between. The CDR3 covers 10 residues. In DNA form, the CDR3 reads TGTGCCAGCAGTGGAAATACGCAGTATTTT. Residues: CASSGNTQYF.

In this sample, this clonotype turned up a few times. The V call is TRBV12-3 or TRBV12-4, the J call TRBJ2-7; D is ambiguous. The CDR3 covers 13 residues. V was trimmed by 3 bases and J by 4 bases, leaving 10 bases between them. CDR3 region: CASSFRIPYEQYF. The CDR3 nucleotides are TGTGCCAGCAGTTTCAGAATTCCTTACGAGCAGTACTTC.

The rearrangement joins TRBV7-9 to TRBJ2-3; a possible D gene is TRBD1 (6 bases). In germline, CDR1 is SEHNR, CDR2 FQNEAQ (reference sequence). V lost 5 bases and J 4 bases, leaving 22 bases between the germline ends. The CDR3 is 17 amino acids. The CDR3 DNA sequence: TGTGCCAGCAGCCCAACGGGACAAACTATCATCTCAGATACGCAGTATTTT. It specifies CASSPTGQTIISDTQYF.

The rearrangement joins TRBV5-1 to TRBJ1-1; D gene unclear. Germline lookup yields CDR1 SGHRS and CDR2 YFSETQ. V was trimmed by 0 bases and J by 6 bases, leaving 15 bases between them. The CDR3 has 15 amino acids. DNA of the CDR3: TGCGCCAGCAGCTTGGAGTTGTTTTATACGTCTGAAGCTTTCTTT. It specifies CASSLELFYTSEAFF.

This clonotype appeared a few times. This rearrangement joins TRBV2 to TRBJ2-7, with TRBD1 matching over 10 bases. J was trimmed by 4 bases and V by 9 bases; bases with no gene match: 15. From germline, CDR1 is SNHLY and CDR2 FYNNEI. This CDR3 has 16 amino acids. The CDR3 nucleotides are TGTGCCAGTCCCGGGGTGACCGGGACAGGGGTTTACGAGCAGTACGTC. Translating gives CASPGVTGTGVYEQYV.

The chain uses TRBV7-9 and TRBJ2-1; unclear D gene. Germline loops: CDR1 SEHNR, CDR2 FQNEAQ (reference sequence). The CDR3 is 15 residues long. Trimming shortened V by 1 base and J by 7 bases, and 14 bases separated the two germline ends. The CDR3 coding sequence is TGTGCCAGCAGCTTAGTAGAAGGTCCGTCGAATGAGCAGTTCTTC. Protein: CASSLVEGPSNEQFF.

The chain employs TRBV7-9 and TRBJ2-3, with TRBD1 matching over 11 bases. The CDR3 length is 15 residues. The germline V gene encodes CDR1 SEHNR and CDR2 FQNEAQ (reference sequence). J lost 4 bases, V lost 2 bases, and 2 bases had no gene match. CDR3 amino acids: CASSLRTGGSDTQYF. DNA for the CDR3: TGTGCCAGCAGCTTACGGACAGGGGGCTCAGATACGCAGTATTTT.

In its sample, this clonotype was seen a few times. The chain links TRBV4-1 to TRBJ2-7; D call uncertain. Germline V gives CDR1 MGHRA, CDR2 YSYEKL. V was pared by 1 base and J by 2 bases, with 12 bases between. This CDR3 has 15 amino acids. Here the CDR3 reads CASSQGPSSAYEQYV. CDR3 sequence (DNA): TGCGCCAGCAGCCAAGGGCCCTCGTCAGCCTACGAGCAGTACGTC.